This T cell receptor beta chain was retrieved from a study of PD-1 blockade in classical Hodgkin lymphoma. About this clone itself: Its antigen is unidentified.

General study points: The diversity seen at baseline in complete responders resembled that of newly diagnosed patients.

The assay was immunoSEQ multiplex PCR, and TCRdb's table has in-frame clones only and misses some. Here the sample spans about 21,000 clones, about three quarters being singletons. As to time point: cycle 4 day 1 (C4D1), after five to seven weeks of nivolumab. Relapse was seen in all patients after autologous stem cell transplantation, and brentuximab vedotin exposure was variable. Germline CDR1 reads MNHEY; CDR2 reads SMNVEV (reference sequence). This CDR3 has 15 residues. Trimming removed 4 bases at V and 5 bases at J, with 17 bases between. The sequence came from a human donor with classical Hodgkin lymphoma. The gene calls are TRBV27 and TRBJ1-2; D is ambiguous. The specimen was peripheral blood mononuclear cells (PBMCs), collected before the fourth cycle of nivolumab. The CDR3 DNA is TGTGCCAGCAGTTCTGGACCCTCTACTGGGTATGGCTACACCTTC. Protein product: CASSSGPSTGYGYTF.